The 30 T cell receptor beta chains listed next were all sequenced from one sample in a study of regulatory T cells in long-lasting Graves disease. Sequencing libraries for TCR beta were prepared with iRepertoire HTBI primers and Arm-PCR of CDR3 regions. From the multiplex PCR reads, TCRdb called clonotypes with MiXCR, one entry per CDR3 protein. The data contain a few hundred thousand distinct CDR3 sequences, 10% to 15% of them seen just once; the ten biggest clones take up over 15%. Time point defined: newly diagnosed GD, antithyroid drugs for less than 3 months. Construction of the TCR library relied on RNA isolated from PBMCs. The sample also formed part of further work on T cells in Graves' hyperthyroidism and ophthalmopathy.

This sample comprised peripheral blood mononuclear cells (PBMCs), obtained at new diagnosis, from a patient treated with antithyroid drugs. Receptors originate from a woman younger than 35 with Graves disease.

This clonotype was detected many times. CDR3 sequence reads: CASSLASGGHGGELFF. The CDR3 bases are TGTGCCAGCAGCTTAGCTAGCGGGGGTCACGGCGGGGAGCTGTTTTTT. The V call is TRBV7-2, the J call TRBJ2-2; 9 nucleotides line up with TRBD2. The CDR3 loop spans 16 amino acids. Germline CDR1 reads SGHTA; CDR2 reads FQGNSA. Unmatched junction bases numbered 6, after V lost 0 bases and J lost 7 bases.

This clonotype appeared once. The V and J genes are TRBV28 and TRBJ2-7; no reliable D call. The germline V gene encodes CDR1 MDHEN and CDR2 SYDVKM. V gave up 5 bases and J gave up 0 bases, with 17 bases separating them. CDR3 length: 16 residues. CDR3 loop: CASSLTALRISYEQYF. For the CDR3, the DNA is TGTGCCAGCAGTCTAACTGCTTTGCGGATCTCCTACGAGCAGTACTTC.

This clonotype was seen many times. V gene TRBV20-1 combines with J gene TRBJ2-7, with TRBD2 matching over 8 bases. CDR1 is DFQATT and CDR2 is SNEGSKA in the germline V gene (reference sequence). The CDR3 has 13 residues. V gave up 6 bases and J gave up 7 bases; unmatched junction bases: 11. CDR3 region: CSAIPGLVVEQYF. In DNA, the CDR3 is TGCAGTGCCATACCGGGACTAGTTGTAGAGCAGTACTTC.

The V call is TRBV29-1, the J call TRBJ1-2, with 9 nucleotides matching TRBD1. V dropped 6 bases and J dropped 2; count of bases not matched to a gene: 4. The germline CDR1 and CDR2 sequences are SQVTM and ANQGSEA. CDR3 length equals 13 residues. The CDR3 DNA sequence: TGCAGCGTGGGACAGGGTTCCAACTATGGCTACACCTTC. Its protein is CSVGQGSNYGYTF.

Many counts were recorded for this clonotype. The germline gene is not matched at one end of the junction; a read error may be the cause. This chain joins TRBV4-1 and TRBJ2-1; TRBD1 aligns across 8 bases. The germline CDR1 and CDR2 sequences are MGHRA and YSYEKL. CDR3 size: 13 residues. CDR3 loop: CASSPQDRVTTQF. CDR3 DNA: TGCGCCAGCAGCCCACAGGACAGGGTCACAACACAATTC.

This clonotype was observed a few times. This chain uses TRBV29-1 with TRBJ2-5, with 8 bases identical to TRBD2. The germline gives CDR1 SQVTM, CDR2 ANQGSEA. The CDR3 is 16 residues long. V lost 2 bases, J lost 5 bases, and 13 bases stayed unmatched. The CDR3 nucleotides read TGCAGCGTTGAACGGCGACTAGCGATTCGTGGGGAGACCCAGTACTTC. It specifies CSVERRLAIRGETQYF.

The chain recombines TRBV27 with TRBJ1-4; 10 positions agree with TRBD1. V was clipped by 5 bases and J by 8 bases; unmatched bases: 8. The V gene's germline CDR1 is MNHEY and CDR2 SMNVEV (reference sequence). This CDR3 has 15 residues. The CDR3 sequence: CASSPRDRGGEKLFF. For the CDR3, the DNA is TGTGCCAGCAGTCCGCGGGACAGGGGAGGAGAAAAACTGTTTTTT.

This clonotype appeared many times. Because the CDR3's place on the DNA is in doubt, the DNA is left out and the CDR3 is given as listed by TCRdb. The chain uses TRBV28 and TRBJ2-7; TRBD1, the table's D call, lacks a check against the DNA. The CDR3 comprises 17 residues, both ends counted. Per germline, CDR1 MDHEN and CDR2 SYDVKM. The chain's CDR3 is CASSLVLERGQYYEQYF.

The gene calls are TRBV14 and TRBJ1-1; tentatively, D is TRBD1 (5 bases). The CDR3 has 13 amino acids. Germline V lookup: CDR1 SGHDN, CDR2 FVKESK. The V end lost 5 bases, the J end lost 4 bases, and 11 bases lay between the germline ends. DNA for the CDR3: TGTGCCAGCAGCTTTCGGGACCCCACTGAAGCTTTCTTT. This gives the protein CASSFRDPTEAFF.

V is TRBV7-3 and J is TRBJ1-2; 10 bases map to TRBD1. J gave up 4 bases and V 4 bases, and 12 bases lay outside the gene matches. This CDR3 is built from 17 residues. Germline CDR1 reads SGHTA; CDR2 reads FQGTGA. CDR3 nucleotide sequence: TGTGCCAGCAGCTCCGATATGACAGGGGGCTGGGTCTATGGCTACACCTTC. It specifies CASSSDMTGGWVYGYTF.

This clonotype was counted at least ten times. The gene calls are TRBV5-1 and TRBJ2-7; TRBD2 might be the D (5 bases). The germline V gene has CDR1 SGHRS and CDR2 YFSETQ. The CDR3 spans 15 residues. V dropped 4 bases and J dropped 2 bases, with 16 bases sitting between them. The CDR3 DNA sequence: TGCGCCAGCAGCGACCGACGTGGAGGTACCTACGAGCAGTACGTC. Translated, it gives CASSDRRGGTYEQYV.

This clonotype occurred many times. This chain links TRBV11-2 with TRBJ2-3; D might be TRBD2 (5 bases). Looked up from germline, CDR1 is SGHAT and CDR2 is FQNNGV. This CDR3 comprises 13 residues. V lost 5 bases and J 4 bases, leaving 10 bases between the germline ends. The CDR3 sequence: CASSPGYADTQYF. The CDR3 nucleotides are TGTGCCAGCAGCCCGGGGTATGCAGATACGCAGTATTTT.

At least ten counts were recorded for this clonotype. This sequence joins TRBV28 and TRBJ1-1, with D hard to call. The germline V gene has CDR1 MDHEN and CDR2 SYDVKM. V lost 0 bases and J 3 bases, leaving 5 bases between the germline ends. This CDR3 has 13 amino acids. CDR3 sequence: CASSLWQYTEAFF. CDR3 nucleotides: TGTGCCAGCAGTTTATGGCAGTACACTGAAGCTTTCTTT.

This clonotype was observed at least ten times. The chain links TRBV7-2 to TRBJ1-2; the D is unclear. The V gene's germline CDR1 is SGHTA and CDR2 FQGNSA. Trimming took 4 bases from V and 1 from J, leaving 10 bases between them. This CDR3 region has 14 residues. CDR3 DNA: TGTGCCAGCAGCTCGTCGGGCAATAACTATGGCTACACCTTC. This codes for CASSSSGNNYGYTF.

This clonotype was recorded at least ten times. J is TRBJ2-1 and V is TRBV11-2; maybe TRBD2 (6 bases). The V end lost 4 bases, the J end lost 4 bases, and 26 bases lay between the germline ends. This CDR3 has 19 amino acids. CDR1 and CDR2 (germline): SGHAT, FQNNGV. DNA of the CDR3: TGTGCCAGCAGCTCAGCCTACACCGGGGGAAAGGGTAGGTACAATGAGCAGTTCTTC. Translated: CASSSAYTGGKGRYNEQFF.

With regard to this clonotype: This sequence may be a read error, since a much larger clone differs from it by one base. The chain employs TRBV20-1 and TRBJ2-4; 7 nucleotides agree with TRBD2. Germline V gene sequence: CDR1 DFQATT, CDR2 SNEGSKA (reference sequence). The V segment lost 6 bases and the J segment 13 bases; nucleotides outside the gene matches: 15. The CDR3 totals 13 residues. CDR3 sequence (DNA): TGCAGTGCGCGGACTAGTCAAGCCAATGAGCAGTACTTC. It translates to CSARTSQANEQYF.

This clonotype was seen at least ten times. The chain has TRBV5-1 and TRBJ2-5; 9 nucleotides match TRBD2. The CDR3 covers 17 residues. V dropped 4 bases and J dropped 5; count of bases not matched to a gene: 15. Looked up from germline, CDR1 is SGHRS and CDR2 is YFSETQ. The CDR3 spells CASSRTLLAGGPETQYF. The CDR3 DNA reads TGCGCCAGCAGCCGGACTTTGTTGGCGGGGGGGCCGGAGACCCAGTACTTC.

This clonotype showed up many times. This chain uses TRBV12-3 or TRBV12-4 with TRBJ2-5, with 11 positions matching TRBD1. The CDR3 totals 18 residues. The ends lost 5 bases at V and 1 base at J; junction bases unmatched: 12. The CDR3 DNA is TGTGCCAGCAGTCCACCCCCCGGGACAGGGGGTCCCCAAGAGACCCAGTACTTC. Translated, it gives CASSPPPGTGGPQETQYF.

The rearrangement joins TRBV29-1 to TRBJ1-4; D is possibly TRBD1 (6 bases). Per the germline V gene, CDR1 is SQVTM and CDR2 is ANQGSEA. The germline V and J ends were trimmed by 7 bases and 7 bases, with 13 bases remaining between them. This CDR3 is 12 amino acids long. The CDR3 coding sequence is TGCAGCGGGACAGCCGGCGGTGAAAAACTGTTTTTT. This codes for CSGTAGGEKLFF.

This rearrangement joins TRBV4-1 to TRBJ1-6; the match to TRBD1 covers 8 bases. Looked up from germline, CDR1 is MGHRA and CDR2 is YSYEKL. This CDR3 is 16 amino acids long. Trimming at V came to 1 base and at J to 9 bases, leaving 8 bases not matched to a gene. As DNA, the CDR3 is TGCGCCAGCAGCCAAGTTGTGGGACAGGCGGGTTCACCCCTCCACTTT. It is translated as CASSQVVGQAGSPLHF.

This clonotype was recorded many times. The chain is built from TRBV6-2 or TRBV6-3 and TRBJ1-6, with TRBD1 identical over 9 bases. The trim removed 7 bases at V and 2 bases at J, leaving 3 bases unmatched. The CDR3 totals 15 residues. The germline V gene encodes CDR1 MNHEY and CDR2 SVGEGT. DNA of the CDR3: TGTGCCAGCATTAGGGACAGGGCCTATAATTCACCCCTCCACTTT. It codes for CASIRDRAYNSPLHF.

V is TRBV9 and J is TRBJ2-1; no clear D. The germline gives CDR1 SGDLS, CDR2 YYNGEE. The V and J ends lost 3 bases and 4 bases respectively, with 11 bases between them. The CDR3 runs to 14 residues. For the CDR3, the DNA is TGTGCCAGCAGCGCCGGCGTCACGTACAATGAGCAGTTCTTC. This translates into CASSAGVTYNEQFF.

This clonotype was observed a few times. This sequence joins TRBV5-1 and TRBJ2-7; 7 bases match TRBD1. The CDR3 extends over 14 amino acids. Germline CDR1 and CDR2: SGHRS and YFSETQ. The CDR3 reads CASKWTGITCEQYV. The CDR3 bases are TGTGCCAGCAAGTGGACAGGAATAACCTGCGAGCAGTACGTC.

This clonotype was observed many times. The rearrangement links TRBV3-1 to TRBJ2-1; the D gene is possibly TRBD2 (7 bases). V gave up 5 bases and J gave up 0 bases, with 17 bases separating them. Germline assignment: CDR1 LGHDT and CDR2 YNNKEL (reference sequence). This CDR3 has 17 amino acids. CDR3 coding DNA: TGTGCCAGCAGCTCCCTAAGCGGGGACAACTCCTACAATGAGCAGTTCTTC. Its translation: CASSSLSGDNSYNEQFF.

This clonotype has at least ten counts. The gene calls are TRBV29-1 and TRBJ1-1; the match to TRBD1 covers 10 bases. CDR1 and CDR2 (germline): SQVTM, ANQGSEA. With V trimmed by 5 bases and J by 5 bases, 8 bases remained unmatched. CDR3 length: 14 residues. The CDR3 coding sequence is TGCAGCGTTTTAAACCGGGACAGGGGAACTGAAGCTTTCTTT. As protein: CSVLNRDRGTEAFF. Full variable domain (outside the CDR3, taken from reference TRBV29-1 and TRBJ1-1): SAVISQKPSRDICQRGTSLTIQCQVDSQVTMMFWYRQQPGQSLTLIATANQGSEATYESGFVIDKFPISRPNLTFSTLTVSNMSPEDSSIYLCSVLNRDRGTEAFFGQGTRLTVV.

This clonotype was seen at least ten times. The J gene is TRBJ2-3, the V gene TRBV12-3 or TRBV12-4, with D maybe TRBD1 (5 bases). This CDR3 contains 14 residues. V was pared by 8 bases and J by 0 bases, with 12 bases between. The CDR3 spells CASLKGYSTDTQYF. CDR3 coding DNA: TGTGCCAGCCTAAAGGGGTATAGCACAGATACGCAGTATTTT.

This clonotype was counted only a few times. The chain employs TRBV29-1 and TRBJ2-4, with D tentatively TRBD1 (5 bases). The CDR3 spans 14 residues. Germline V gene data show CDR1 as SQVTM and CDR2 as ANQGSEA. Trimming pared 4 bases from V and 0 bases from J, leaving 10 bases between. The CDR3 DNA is TGCAGCGTTGCAAACAGGCTAGCCAAAAACATTCAGTACTTC. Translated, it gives CSVANRLAKNIQYF.

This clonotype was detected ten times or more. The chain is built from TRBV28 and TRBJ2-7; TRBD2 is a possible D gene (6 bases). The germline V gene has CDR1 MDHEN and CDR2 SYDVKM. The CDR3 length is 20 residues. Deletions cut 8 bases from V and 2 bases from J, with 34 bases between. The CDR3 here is CASPPTEGAGGAHSPYEQYF. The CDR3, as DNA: TGTGCCAGCCCACCGACAGAAGGAGCCGGGGGAGCACATTCTCCCTACGAGCAGTACTTC.

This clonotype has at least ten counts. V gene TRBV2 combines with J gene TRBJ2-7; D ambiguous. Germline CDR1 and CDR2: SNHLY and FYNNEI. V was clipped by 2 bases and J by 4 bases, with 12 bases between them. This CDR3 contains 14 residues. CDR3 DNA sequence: TGTGCCAGCAGTGAATTCAGGAGTCTGTACGAGCAGTACTTC. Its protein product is CASSEFRSLYEQYF. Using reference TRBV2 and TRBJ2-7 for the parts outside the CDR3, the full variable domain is EPEVTQTPSHQVTQMGQEVILRCVPISNHLYFYWYRQILGQKVEFLVSFYNNEISEKSEIFDDQFSVERPDGSNFTLKIRSTKLEDSAMYFCASSEFRSLYEQYFGPGTRLTVT.

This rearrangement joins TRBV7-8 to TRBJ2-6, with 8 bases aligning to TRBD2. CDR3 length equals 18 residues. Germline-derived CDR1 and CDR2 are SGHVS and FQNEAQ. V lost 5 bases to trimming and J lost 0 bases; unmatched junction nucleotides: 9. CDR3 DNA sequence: TGTGCCAGCAGCCGCGGGGGGCTCCCGTCCTCTGGGGCCAACGTCCTGACTTTC. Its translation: CASSRGGLPSSGANVLTF. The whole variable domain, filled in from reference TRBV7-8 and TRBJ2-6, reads GAGVSQSPRYKVAKRGQDVALRCDPISGHVSLFWYQQALGQGPEFLTYFQNEAQLDKSGLPSDRFFAERPEGSVSTLKIQRTQQEDSAVYLCASSRGGLPSSGANVLTFGAGSRLTVL.